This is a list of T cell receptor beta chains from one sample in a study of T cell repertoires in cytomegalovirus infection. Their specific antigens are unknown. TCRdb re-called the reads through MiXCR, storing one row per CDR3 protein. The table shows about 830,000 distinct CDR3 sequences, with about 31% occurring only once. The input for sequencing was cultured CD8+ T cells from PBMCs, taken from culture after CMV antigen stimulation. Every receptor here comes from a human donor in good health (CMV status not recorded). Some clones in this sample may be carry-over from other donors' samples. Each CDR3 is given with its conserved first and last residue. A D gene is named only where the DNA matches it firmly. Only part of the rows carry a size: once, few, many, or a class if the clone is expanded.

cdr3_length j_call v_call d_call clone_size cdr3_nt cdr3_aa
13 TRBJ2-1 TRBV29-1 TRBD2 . TGCAGCGTCTCCGGGGGGGTGTTCAATGAGCAGTTCTTC CSVSGGVFNEQFF
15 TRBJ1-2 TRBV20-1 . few TGCAGTGCTGAAGGGAGGCCAAGAGGGGTCTATGGCTACACCTTC CSAEGRPRGVYGYTF
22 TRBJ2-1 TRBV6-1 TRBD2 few TGTGCCAGCAGTGGAAGAAAATACCAGACTAGCGGGGGGGGTACGTGGTTCTATGAGCAGTTCTTC CASSGRKYQTSGGGTWFYEQFF
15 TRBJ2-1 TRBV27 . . TGTGCCAGCAGAGTGGGGACCAATCTATACAATGAGCAGTTCTTC CASRVGTNLYNEQFF
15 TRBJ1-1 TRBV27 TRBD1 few TGTGCCAGCAGACCTGGGGGGACAGGGGTGACTGAAGCTTTCTTT CASRPGGTGVTEAFF
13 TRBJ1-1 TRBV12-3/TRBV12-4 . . TGTGCCAGCAGGACCAGTGGGAACACTGAAGCTTTCTTT CASRTSGNTEAFF
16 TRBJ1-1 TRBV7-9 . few TGTGCCAGCAGCTTAATTCCAGGCTTACTGAACACTGAAGCTTTCTTT CASSLIPGLLNTEAFF
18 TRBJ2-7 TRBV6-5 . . TGTGCCAGCAGTTACTCGATGGCCCCCGGATCCTGGACCTACGAGCAGTACTTC CASSYSMAPGSWTYEQYF
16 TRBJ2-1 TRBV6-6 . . TGTGCCAGCAGTCCCAACGCAGCCAGCTCCTACAATGAGCAGTTCTTC CASSPNAASSYNEQFF
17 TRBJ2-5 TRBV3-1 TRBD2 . TGTGCCAGCAGCCAAGAGAAAACGGGGGGTCGCGGAGAGACCCAGTACTTC CASSQEKTGGRGETQYF
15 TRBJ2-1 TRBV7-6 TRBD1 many TGTGCCAGCAGCTTCCCGGACAGGGTAAACAATGAGCAGTTCTTC CASSFPDRVNNEQFF
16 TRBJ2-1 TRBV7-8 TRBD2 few TGTGCCAGCAGCTCCCCCGGTAGCGGGGGGGACAATGAGCAGTTCTTC CASSSPGSGGDNEQFF
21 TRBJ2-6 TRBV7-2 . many TGTGCCAGCAGCCCTCCGGCGGGGGCGCGCGATCTTCTATGGGGGGCCAACGTCCTGACTTTC CASSPPAGARDLLWGANVLTF
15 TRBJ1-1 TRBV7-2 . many TGTGCCAGCAGCGTCATCAGGGATAAAGTCACTGAAGCTTTCTTT CASSVIRDKVTEAFF
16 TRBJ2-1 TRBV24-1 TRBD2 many TGTGCCACCAGTGATTTGACTAGCGGGGGACTTGATGAGCAGTTCTTC CATSDLTSGGLDEQFF
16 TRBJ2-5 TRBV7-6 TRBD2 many TGTGCCAGCAGCTCCGAAGTAGCGGGTATACAAGAGACCCAGTACTTC CASSSEVAGIQETQYF
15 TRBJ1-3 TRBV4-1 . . TGCGCCAGCAGCCAAGATGGTACTCCTGGAAACACCATATATTTT CASSQDGTPGNTIYF
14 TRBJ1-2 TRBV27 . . TGTGCCAGCAGTTTCGGAGGAAAAGACTATGGCTACACCTTC CASSFGGKDYGYTF
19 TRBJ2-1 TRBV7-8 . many TGTGCCAGCAGCTTAGGGGGTAGCTTGGGCCCTAGCTCCTACAATGAGCAGTTCTTC CASSLGGSLGPSSYNEQFF
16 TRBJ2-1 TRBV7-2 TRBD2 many TGTGCCAGCAGCTACCACGGGGGGGGAACCTACAATGAGCAGTTCTTC CASSYHGGGTYNEQFF
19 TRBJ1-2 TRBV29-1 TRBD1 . TGCAGCGTTGAAGAATGGGGGTGGGACAGGTATCCGTCGGGAAATGGCTACACCTTC CSVEEWGWDRYPSGNGYTF
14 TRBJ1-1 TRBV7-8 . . TGTGCCAGCAGCGCCCGACGGACGAACACTGAAGCTTTCTTT CASSARRTNTEAFF
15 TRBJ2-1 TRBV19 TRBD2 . TGTGCCAGTACCCCTAGAGGCGGGGGTGTAGATGAGCAGTTCTTC CASTPRGGGVDEQFF
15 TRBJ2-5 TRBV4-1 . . TGCGCCAGCAGCCAAGACTGGGACTCCTTAGAGACCCAGTACTTC CASSQDWDSLETQYF
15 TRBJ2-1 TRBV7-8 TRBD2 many TGTGCCAGCAGCTTCCCGGGACTAGGGCGTGTAGAGCAGTTCTTC CASSFPGLGRVEQFF
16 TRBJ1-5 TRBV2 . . TGTGCCAGCAGTGGAGCACAGAGATATAGCAATCAGCCCCAGCATTTT CASSGAQRYSNQPQHF
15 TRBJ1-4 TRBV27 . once TGTGCCAGCAGTTTAAGGGCTAGGGGTAATGAAAAACTGTTTTTT CASSLRARGNEKLFF
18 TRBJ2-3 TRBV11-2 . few TGTGCCAGCAGCTTAGATCCTCCCTGGGTAGCAGCCACAGATACGCAGTATTTT CASSLDPPWVAATDTQYF
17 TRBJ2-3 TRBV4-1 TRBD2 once TGTGCCAGCAGCCAAACGACTAGCGGGAGTTTCGTGGATACGCAGTATTTT CASSQTTSGSFVDTQYF
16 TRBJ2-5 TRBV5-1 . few TGCGCCAGCAGCTTGGCACCTCAACAATCGAAAGAGACCCAGTACTTC CASSLAPQQSKETQYF
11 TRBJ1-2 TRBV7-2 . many TGTGCCAGCAGCTTCCAAGATGGCTACACCTTC CASSFQDGYTF
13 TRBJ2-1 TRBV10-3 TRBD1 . TGTGCCACCGGGACAGGGGCAGGCAATGAGCAGTTCTTC CATGTGAGNEQFF
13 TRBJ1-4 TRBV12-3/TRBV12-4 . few TGTGCCAGCAGACAGGGCTCTGGTGAAAAACTGTTTTTT CASRQGSGEKLFF
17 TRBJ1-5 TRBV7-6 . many TGTGCCAGCAGCCAAGGGCCAGGAGATTATAGCAATCAGCCCCAGCATTTT CASSQGPGDYSNQPQHF
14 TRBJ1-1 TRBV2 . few TGTGCCAGCAGCCCAGGGTCGAGGTCCCCTGAAGCTTTCTTT CASSPGSRSPEAFF
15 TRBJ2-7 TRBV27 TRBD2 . TGTGCCAGCAGCATTGGCGGGGGGTTTTCCTACGAGCAGTACTTC CASSIGGGFSYEQYF
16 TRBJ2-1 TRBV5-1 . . TGCGCCAGCAGCTTGTGGCAGGGCCCTTCCTACAATGAGCAGTTCTTC CASSLWQGPSYNEQFF
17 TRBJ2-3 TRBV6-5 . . TGTGCCAGCAGTTACTCGAATCCAGGAACTAGCACAGATACGCAGTATTTT CASSYSNPGTSTDTQYF
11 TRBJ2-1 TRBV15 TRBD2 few TGTGCCACCAGAAGGGAGGGAGGGCAGTTCTTC CATRREGGQFF